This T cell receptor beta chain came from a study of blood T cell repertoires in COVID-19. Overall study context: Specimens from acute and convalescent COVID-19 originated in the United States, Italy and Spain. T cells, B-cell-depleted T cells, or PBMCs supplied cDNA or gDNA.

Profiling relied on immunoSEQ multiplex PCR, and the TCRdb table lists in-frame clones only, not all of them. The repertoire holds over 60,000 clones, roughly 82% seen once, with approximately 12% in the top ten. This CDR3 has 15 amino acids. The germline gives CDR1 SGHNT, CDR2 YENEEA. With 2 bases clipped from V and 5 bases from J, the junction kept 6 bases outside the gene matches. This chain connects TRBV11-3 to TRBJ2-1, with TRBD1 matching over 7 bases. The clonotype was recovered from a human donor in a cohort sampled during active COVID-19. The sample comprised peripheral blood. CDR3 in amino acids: CASSLLGRGNNEQFF. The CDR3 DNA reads TGTGCCAGCAGCTTATTGGGCAGGGGGAACAATGAGCAGTTCTTC.